The 16 T cell receptor beta chains listed next were all sequenced from one sample in a study of glioma-infiltrating T cells after dendritic cell vaccination. Assay: immunoSEQ multiplex PCR; the TCRdb copy retains only in-frame clones and omits some. The sample consists of 100,000 or so clones, around 90% of them appearing once. As to time point: after dendritic cell vaccination, including at tumor progression/relapse. The sequencing used blood, collected after dendritic cell vaccination. The receptor source for this set is a human donor with glioblastoma.

The J gene is TRBJ1-3, the V gene TRBV27, with a possible D match to TRBD1 (5 bases). This CDR3 is built from 15 residues. The germline CDR1 and CDR2 sequences are MNHEY and SMNVEV (reference sequence). V was trimmed by 8 bases and J by 0 bases, leaving 14 bases between them. CDR3 protein: CASGTGGTSGNTIYF. CDR3 nucleotide sequence: TGTGCCAGCGGGACTGGAGGAACCTCTGGAAACACCATATATTTT.

The rearrangement joins TRBV9 to TRBJ2-3; D might be TRBD2 (6 bases). The germline gives CDR1 SGDLS, CDR2 YYNGEE. This CDR3 is 14 amino acids long. Trimming removed 0 bases at V and 5 bases at J, with 10 bases between. The CDR3 sequence: CASSVVDSGDTQYF. DNA for the CDR3: TGTGCCAGCAGCGTAGTGGATAGCGGAGATACGCAGTATTTT.

The V and J genes are TRBV6-5 and TRBJ1-5; 7 positions match TRBD1. The germline V gene has CDR1 MNHEY and CDR2 SVGAGI. There are 13 residues in the CDR3. With V trimmed by 6 bases and J by 7 bases, 6 bases remained unmatched. The CDR3 coding sequence is TGTGCCAGCAGCCAGGGGGTGGGGCAGCCCCAGCATTTT. It yields the protein CASSQGVGQPQHF.

The chain carries TRBV27 and TRBJ1-1; D perhaps matches TRBD1 (6 bases). Trimming took 5 bases from V and 7 from J, leaving 14 bases between them. Per germline, CDR1 MNHEY and CDR2 SMNVEV (reference sequence). This CDR3 has 13 residues. CDR3 loop: CASSQDRNSEAFF. In DNA form, the CDR3 reads TGTGCCAGCAGTCAAGACAGGAATAGTGAAGCTTTCTTT.

The gene calls are TRBV6-5 and TRBJ2-1; 8 bases line up with TRBD1. The germline V gene has CDR1 MNHEY and CDR2 SVGAGI. Trimming at V came to 6 bases and at J to 5 bases, leaving 6 bases not matched to a gene. This CDR3 region has 14 residues. Here the CDR3 DNA reads TGTGCCAGCAGAGCCCTGACAGGGGACAATGAGCAGTTCTTC. Encoded protein: CASRALTGDNEQFF.

The chain links TRBV5-1 to TRBJ2-3, with 10 bases that match TRBD1. This CDR3 has 16 amino acids. Trimming cost V 2 bases and J 0 bases; bases outside gene matches: 3. CDR1 SGHRS and CDR2 YFSETQ come from the germline V gene. CDR3 sequence (DNA): TGCGCCAGCAGCTTACGACAGGGGGCTAGCACAGATACGCAGTATTTT. This encodes CASSLRQGASTDTQYF.

The rearrangement uses TRBV5-1 and TRBJ2-5; 12 bases line up with TRBD2. CDR3 size: 16 residues. The V and J ends lost 4 bases and 1 base, in that order; junction bases with no gene match: 5. Germline values: CDR1 SGHRS, CDR2 YFSETQ. This chain's CDR3 is CASSPGLAGPQETQYF. CDR3 coding DNA: TGCGCCAGCAGCCCTGGACTAGCGGGGCCCCAAGAGACCCAGTACTTC.

The chain recombines TRBV2 with TRBJ2-3; the match to TRBD2 covers 13 bases. This CDR3 region has 15 residues. Trimming cost V 3 bases and J 11 bases; bases outside gene matches: 8. CDR1 and CDR2 (germline): SNHLY, FYNNEI. CDR3 region: CASSERTSGSREQYF. The CDR3 DNA is TGTGCCAGCAGTGAGCGGACTAGCGGGAGTAGGGAGCAGTATTTT.

This clone was picked up a small number of times. Other DNA sequences within the sample encode an identical CDR3. The rearrangement uses TRBV19 and TRBJ2-2; 9 bases agree with TRBD1. Germline V gene sequence: CDR1 LNHDA, CDR2 SQIVND (reference sequence). The trim removed 10 bases at V and 3 bases at J, leaving 6 bases unmatched. The CDR3 spans 14 residues. The CDR3 loop is CATEQGADTGELFF. The CDR3 region has the DNA TGTGCCACGGAACAGGGGGCCGACACCGGGGAGCTGTTTTTT.

The chain employs TRBV2 and TRBJ2-2, with D unresolved. This CDR3 is 14 amino acids long. Germline assignment: CDR1 SNHLY and CDR2 FYNNEI. V lost 4 bases to trimming and J lost 0 bases, with 6 bases between them. CDR3 protein: CASSVWPNTGELFF. The CDR3 DNA is TGTGCCAGCAGTGTTTGGCCGAACACCGGGGAGCTGTTTTTT.

This chain connects TRBV7-6 to TRBJ2-7; 7 bases fit TRBD2. Trimming removed 1 base from V and 3 bases from J; junction bases left unmatched: 12. The CDR3 runs to 17 residues. Germline V gene lookup returns CDR1 SGHVS and CDR2 FNYEAQ. The CDR3 protein is CASSLGGSGGWFYEQYF. CDR3 in DNA: TGTGCCAGCAGCTTAGGGGGGTCGGGGGGTTGGTTCTACGAGCAGTACTTC.

V usage is TRBV29-1 and J usage is TRBJ1-4; tentatively, D is TRBD1 (6 bases). The CDR3 has 17 residues. The V end lost 5 bases, the J end lost 3 bases, and 22 bases lay between the germline ends. The V gene's germline CDR1 is SQVTM and CDR2 ANQGSEA. In DNA, the CDR3 is TGCAGCGTTACCATCTTAAAGGGGGGGGGATCTAATGAAAAACTGTTTTTT. Translated, it gives CSVTILKGGGSNEKLFF.

This clone was recorded once. J is TRBJ1-5 and V is TRBV10-3; tentatively, D is TRBD1 (6 bases). V was pared by 4 bases and J by 7 bases, with 8 bases between. Germline-derived CDR1 and CDR2 are ENHRY and SYGVKD. The CDR3 consists of 12 residues. The CDR3 bases are TGTGCCATCAGTGCTGGGGGCCAGCCCCAGCATTTT. Its protein is CAISAGGQPQHF.

The chain combines TRBV29-1 with TRBJ2-3; the match to TRBD2 covers 13 bases. This CDR3 region has 15 residues. The germline V gene encodes CDR1 SQVTM and CDR2 ANQGSEA. V lost 6 bases and J lost 4; bases outside the gene matches: 7. The CDR3 DNA follows: TGCAGCGTAATGGAGGGACTAGCGGGATCAGATACGCAGTATTTT. Translation gives CSVMEGLAGSDTQYF.

The chain has TRBV11-3 and TRBJ2-5; D might be TRBD2 (6 bases). Germline CDR1 and CDR2: SGHNT and YENEEA. This CDR3 spans 13 amino acids. Trimming shortened V by 1 base and J by 4 bases, and 7 bases separated the two germline ends. The CDR3 DNA follows: TGTGCCAGCAGCTTAGTCGGGGGAGAGACCCAGTACTTC. Protein: CASSLVGGETQYF.

V usage is TRBV7-2 and J usage is TRBJ1-5; D not resolved. CDR3 size: 15 residues. CDR1 and CDR2 from the germline V gene are SGHTA and FQGNSA. V was cut by 1 base and J by 5 bases, with 12 bases left in between. The CDR3 DNA reads TGTGCCAGCAGCTTAGACGGTTATTATTATCAGCCCCAGCATTTT. Protein product: CASSLDGYYYQPQHF.